The 9 T cell receptor beta chains in this list originate from one sample, sequenced in a study of blood T cell repertoires in COVID-19. Some clones are missing from TCRdb's copy, which holds only in-frame ones; the method was immunoSEQ multiplex PCR. Among 200,000 to 250,000 clones listed, around 88% were seen once. Sequenced material: peripheral blood. These TCRs come from a young man with active or convalescent COVID-19.

This clone was detected only a few times. The chain is built from TRBV7-2 and TRBJ2-7; D possibly corresponds to TRBD1 (5 bases). The germline V gene has CDR1 SGHTA and CDR2 FQGNSA. This CDR3 region has 14 residues. V was cut by 5 bases and J by 4 bases, with 15 bases left in between. DNA of the CDR3: TGTGCCAGCAGCCTCGACCAGGGTCGATACGAGCAGTACTTC. This translates into CASSLDQGRYEQYF.

The chain joins TRBV19 to TRBJ2-7; D uncertain. Germline V gene sequence: CDR1 LNHDA, CDR2 SQIVND (reference sequence). Between the trimmed V and J ends, which lost 7 bases and 3 bases, there was a span of 16 bases. The CDR3 consists of 14 residues. The CDR3 here is CASNTAGPNYEQYF. CDR3 DNA: TGTGCCAGTAATACGGCAGGTCCAAACTACGAGCAGTACTTC.

This chain links TRBV6-2 or TRBV6-3 with TRBJ2-7, with 9 bases that match TRBD1. The CDR3 has 15 residues. Germline CDR1 reads MNHEY; CDR2 reads SVGEGT. V dropped 5 bases and J dropped 2; count of bases not matched to a gene: 7. CDR3 in amino acids: CASSPGTGLTYEQYF. The DNA of the CDR3 is TGTGCCAGCAGTCCAGGGACAGGGTTGACCTACGAGCAGTACTTC.

V usage is TRBV20-1 and J usage is TRBJ1-5, with D unclear. This CDR3 comprises 9 residues. Trimming took 6 bases from V and 6 from J, leaving 3 bases between them. Germline V CDR1 and CDR2: DFQATT, SNEGSKA (reference sequence). Here the CDR3 DNA reads TGCAGTGCCGGTCAGCCCCAGCATTTT. Encoded protein: CSAGQPQHF.

This clone was recorded once. The genes are TRBV28 and TRBJ2-7, with D unclear. Germline CDR1 and CDR2: MDHEN and SYDVKM. There are 15 residues in the CDR3. The V end lost 4 bases, the J end lost 1 base, and 14 bases lay between the germline ends. The CDR3 DNA reads TGTGCCAGCAGTTCCAGACTGGAGACGTCCTACGAGCAGTACTTC. Translating gives CASSSRLETSYEQYF.

The chain recombines TRBV29-1 with TRBJ1-2; D possibly corresponds to TRBD1 (6 bases). The CDR3 length is 15 residues. V lost 1 base and J 6 bases, leaving 18 bases between the germline ends. The germline gives CDR1 SQVTM, CDR2 ANQGSEA. In DNA form, the CDR3 reads TGCAGCGTTGAAGCGGGAGGGGGGGGCCCTGATGGCTACACCTTC. Translated: CSVEAGGGGPDGYTF.

The J gene is TRBJ1-1, the V gene TRBV6-2 or TRBV6-3, with D tentatively TRBD1 (5 bases). The CDR3 totals 15 residues. The V end was cut by 2 bases, the J end by 2 bases, with 12 bases between. CDR1 and CDR2 (germline): MNHEY, SVGEGT. The CDR3 DNA reads as TGTGCCAGCAGTTACAGGGGTATTGGCAACACTGAAGCTTTCTTT. It encodes CASSYRGIGNTEAFF.

In nucleotides, the CDR3 is TGTGCCAGCAGCGTAGTTGGAGGGATCCTTGGCAATGAGCAGTTCTTC. Its protein is CASSVVGGILGNEQFF. This chain connects TRBV9 to TRBJ2-1, with D maybe TRBD2 (6 bases). There are 16 residues in the CDR3. Germline V CDR1 and CDR2: SGDLS, YYNGEE. The V and J ends lost 0 bases and 6 bases respectively, with 16 bases between them.

This rearrangement joins TRBV2 to TRBJ2-7, with TRBD2 matching 12 bases. Germline CDR1 reads SNHLY; CDR2 reads FYNNEI. V lost 7 bases and J lost 1; bases outside the gene matches: 5. This CDR3 has 15 residues. The CDR3 DNA is TGTGCCAGCAAGAAACTAGCGGGAGGATCCTACGAGCAGTACTTC. Protein: CASKKLAGGSYEQYF. Looking up the rest from reference TRBV2 and TRBJ2-7 gives the full variable domain: EPEVTQTPSHQVTQMGQEVILRCVPISNHLYFYWYRQILGQKVEFLVSFYNNEISEKSEIFDDQFSVERPDGSNFTLKIRSTKLEDSAMYFCASKKLAGGSYEQYFGPGTRLTVT.